One sample yielded the 8 T cell receptor beta chains listed below, sequenced in a study of T cell responses to AZD1222 COVID-19 vaccine. TCRdb's table, derived via immunoSEQ multiplex PCR, lists solely in-frame clones and lacks some. Of some 200,000 clones listed, 90% to 95% are singletons. Here the sequenced sample was peripheral blood, taken on day 0 of MenACWY control vaccination. The receptor source for this set is an adult in good health.

The rearrangement links TRBV28 to TRBJ2-7; D may be TRBD2 (6 bases). Between the trimmed V and J ends, which lost 7 bases and 1 base, there was a span of 11 bases. The CDR3 runs 13 residues. The V gene's germline CDR1 is MDHEN and CDR2 SYDVKM. The CDR3 region is CASTTGVSYEQYF. The CDR3 nucleotides read TGTGCCAGCACAACGGGGGTATCCTACGAGCAGTACTTC.

This clone was recorded once. The genes are TRBV6-5 and TRBJ2-5; 7 bases line up with TRBD1. The CDR3 runs 15 residues. Per the germline V gene, CDR1 is MNHEY and CDR2 is SVGAGI. Trimming cost V 10 bases and J 2 bases; bases outside gene matches: 13. The CDR3 bases are TGTGCCACGCGAAGAGGGGGACAGAAGCAAGAGACCCAGTACTTC. Translation gives CATRRGGQKQETQYF.

In DNA, the CDR3 is TGTGCCAGCAGTTTCTTTCGGATTCAGTCTGAAGCTTTCTTT. Protein product: CASSFFRIQSEAFF. The chain combines TRBV28 with TRBJ1-1; D is unresolved. The V and J ends lost 3 bases and 6 bases respectively, with 14 bases between them. The CDR3 length is 14 residues. CDR1 MDHEN and CDR2 SYDVKM come from the germline V gene.

This clone was seen once. This chain joins TRBV9 and TRBJ2-1, with 9 bases fitting TRBD2. V shed 3 bases and J 7 bases; nucleotides not matched to a gene: 8. The germline gives CDR1 SGDLS, CDR2 YYNGEE. CDR3 length: 15 residues. The CDR3 DNA sequence: TGTGCCAGCAGCGAGGGGAGACTAGCGGCGAATGAGCAGTTCTTC. Translating it yields CASSEGRLAANEQFF.

The V call is TRBV4-2, the J call TRBJ1-2, with 7 bases aligning to TRBD1. The V segment lost 3 bases and the J segment 8 bases; nucleotides outside the gene matches: 15. Germline values: CDR1 LGHNA, CDR2 YNFKEQ. The CDR3 runs 16 residues. The CDR3 sequence is CASSQGAGTASIGYTF. CDR3 bases: TGTGCCAGCAGCCAGGGGGCTGGGACAGCTTCTATAGGCTACACCTTC.

The chain is built from TRBV5-1 and TRBJ1-2; possibly TRBD1 for D (5 bases). Germline-derived CDR1 and CDR2 are SGHRS and YFSETQ. The CDR3 length is 14 residues. V dropped 0 bases and J dropped 6 bases, with 12 bases sitting between them. The chain's CDR3 is CASSLGATANGYTF. The DNA for the CDR3 is TGCGCCAGCAGCTTGGGGGCGACAGCAAATGGCTACACCTTC.

The chain links TRBV4-1 to TRBJ1-3; tentative D call: TRBD1 (6 bases). This CDR3 region has 14 residues. V lost 7 bases to trimming and J lost 4 bases, with 14 bases between them. Germline V gene lookup returns CDR1 MGHRA and CDR2 YSYEKL. CDR3 in amino acids: CASKSSGVGNTIYF. The CDR3 nucleotides read TGCGCCAGCAAGAGCTCAGGGGTAGGAAACACCATATATTTT.

The V call is TRBV4-1, the J call TRBJ2-3; D is ambiguous. The CDR3 is made up of 16 amino acids. V gave up 0 bases and J gave up 0 bases, with 10 bases separating them. Looked up from germline, CDR1 is MGHRA and CDR2 is YSYEKL. Here the CDR3 reads CASSQEGLTSTDTQYF. CDR3 in DNA: TGCGCCAGCAGCCAAGAAGGTCTTACTAGCACAGATACGCAGTATTTT.